These T cell receptor beta chains were read from a single sample in a study of OX40 agonist ivuxolimab in advanced cancers. Method: immunoSEQ multiplex PCR; TCRdb's copy keeps in-frame clones and lacks some. This sample has over 60,000 clones; around 87% occur once, and the top ten carry more than 0.8%. The starting material was CD4+ or CD8+ T cells sorted from blood, obtained in a trial of the OX40 agonist ivuxolimab. Receptors originate from an adult with an advanced solid tumor such as melanoma, head and neck, liver or kidney cancer. Both conserved end residues are part of each CDR3. The order of the fields is D gene, J gene, V gene, clone size, CDR3 DNA, CDR3 protein. D genes are given only for firm matches. For some rows the clone size is stated as once, few or many, or as a class when expanded; others skip it.

. | TRBJ1-2 | TRBV5-8 | . | TGTGCCAGCAGCAACAGGGATCGCTATGGCTACACCTTC | CASSNRDRYGYTF
. | TRBJ2-7 | TRBV19 | . | TGTGCCAGTAGTTTGGGACGGTCCTACGAGCAGTACTTC | CASSLGRSYEQYF
. | TRBJ2-1 | TRBV7-7 | . | TGTGCTAGCAGCTTAGGTGTGGGGGGGCCATCCGATGAGCAGTTCTTC | CASSLGVGGPSDEQFF
TRBD1 | TRBJ1-3 | TRBV9 | . | TGTGCCAGCAGCACGCGACAGGGGGTAGACACCATATATTTT | CASSTRQGVDTIYF
. | TRBJ2-6 | TRBV19 | . | TGTGCCAGTAGTATGCAGGGCGGCGGGGCCAACGTCCTGACTTTC | CASSMQGGGANVLTF
TRBD1 | TRBJ1-3 | TRBV10-3 | . | TGTGCCATCAGTAGTACAGGGGCTTACTCTGGAAACACCATATATTTT | CAISSTGAYSGNTIYF
. | TRBJ1-1 | TRBV23-1 | . | TGCGCCAGCAGTCAAATGGGGGCCCAGTTGGCGGCTTTCTTT | CASSQMGAQLAAFF
TRBD1 | TRBJ1-1 | TRBV6-1 | . | TGTGCCAGCAGTTCTGACAGGGTGAAAGTCACTGAAGCTTTCTTT | CASSSDRVKVTEAFF
TRBD1 | TRBJ2-1 | TRBV2 | . | TGTGCCAGCGGCAAGGGACAGGGGGCTAACAATGAGCAGTTCTTC | CASGKGQGANNEQFF
TRBD1 | TRBJ1-3 | TRBV18 | . | TGTGCCAGCTCACCGACAGGGTTCGGAAACACCATATATTTT | CASSPTGFGNTIYF
. | TRBJ2-5 | TRBV9 | . | TGTGCCAGCAGCGTAGGGGTCCAACAAGAGACCCAGTACTTC | CASSVGVQQETQYF
. | TRBJ1-5 | TRBV19 | . | TGTGCCAGTAGTATTACCCAGACTGACAATCAGCCCCAGCATTTT | CASSITQTDNQPQHF
TRBD1 | TRBJ2-7 | TRBV18 | . | TGTGCCAGCTCACCAAAAGACAGGGTTTACGAGCAGTACTTC | CASSPKDRVYEQYF
TRBD2 | TRBJ2-7 | TRBV30 | . | TGTGCCTGGGAAGCGGGGGCGACCTACGAGCAGTACTTC | CAWEAGATYEQYF
. | TRBJ2-2 | TRBV7-2 | once | TGTGCCAGCAGCTTACCGGGACTTAGCGCGAACACCGGGGAGCTGTTTTTT | CASSLPGLSANTGELFF
TRBD2 | TRBJ2-6 | TRBV7-8 | . | TGTGCCAGCACCCTAGCGGGGGTTTCTGGGGCCAACGTCCTGACTTTC | CASTLAGVSGANVLTF
TRBD1 | TRBJ2-7 | TRBV6-1 | once | TGTGCCAGCAGTGAAGGGACAGGGGGTCGTGAGCAGTACTTC | CASSEGTGGREQYF
. | TRBJ1-5 | TRBV9 | . | TGTGCCAGCAGCGTAGGCGTGGGAGAGGGTCAGCCCCAGCATTTT | CASSVGVGEGQPQHF